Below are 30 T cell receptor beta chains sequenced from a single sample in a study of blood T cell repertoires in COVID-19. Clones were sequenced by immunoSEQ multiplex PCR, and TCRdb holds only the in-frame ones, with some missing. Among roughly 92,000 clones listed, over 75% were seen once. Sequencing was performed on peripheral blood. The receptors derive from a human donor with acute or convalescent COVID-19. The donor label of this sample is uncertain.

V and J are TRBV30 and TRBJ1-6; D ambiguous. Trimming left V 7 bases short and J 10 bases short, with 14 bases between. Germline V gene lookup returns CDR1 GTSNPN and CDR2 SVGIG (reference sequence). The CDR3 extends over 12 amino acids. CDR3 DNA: TGTGCCTCGGGCAGAAGTTCATCACCCCTCCACTTT. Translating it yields CASGRSSSPLHF.

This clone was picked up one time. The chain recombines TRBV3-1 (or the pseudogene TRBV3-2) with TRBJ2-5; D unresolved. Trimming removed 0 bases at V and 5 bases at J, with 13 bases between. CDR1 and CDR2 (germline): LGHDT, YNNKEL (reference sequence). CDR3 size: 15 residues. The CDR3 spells CASSQDMSTAETQYF. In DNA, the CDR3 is TGTGCCAGCAGCCAAGATATGTCAACAGCCGAGACCCAGTACTTC.

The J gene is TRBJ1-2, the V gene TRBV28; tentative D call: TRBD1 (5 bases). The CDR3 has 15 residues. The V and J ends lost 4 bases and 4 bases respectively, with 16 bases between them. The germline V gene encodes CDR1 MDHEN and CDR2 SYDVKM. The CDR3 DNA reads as TGTGCCAGCAGTTCCCACACGGGGGGGAGCTATGGCTACACCTTC. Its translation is CASSSHTGGSYGYTF.

The CDR3 reads CASSQQGTGGYTF. CDR3 coding DNA: TGTGCCAGCAGTCAACAGGGTACTGGGGGCTACACCTTC. The gene calls are TRBV28 and TRBJ1-2; a weak D match, TRBD1 (6 bases). Germline V gives CDR1 MDHEN, CDR2 SYDVKM. Deletions cut 5 bases from V and 8 bases from J, with 15 bases between. CDR3 length: 13 amino acids.

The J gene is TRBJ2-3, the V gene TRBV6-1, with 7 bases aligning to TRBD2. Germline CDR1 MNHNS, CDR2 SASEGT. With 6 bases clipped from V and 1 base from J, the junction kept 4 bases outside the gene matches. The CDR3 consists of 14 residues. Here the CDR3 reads CASSWDYGTDTQYF. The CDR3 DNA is TGTGCCAGCAGCTGGGACTATGGCACAGATACGCAGTATTTT.

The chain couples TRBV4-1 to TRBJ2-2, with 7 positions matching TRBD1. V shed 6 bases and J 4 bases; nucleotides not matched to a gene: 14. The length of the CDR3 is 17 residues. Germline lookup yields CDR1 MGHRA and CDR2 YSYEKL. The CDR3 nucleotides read TGCGCCAGCAGTCGAGGCGACAGGGATAGGCGCACCGGGGAGCTGTTTTTT. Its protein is CASSRGDRDRRTGELFF.

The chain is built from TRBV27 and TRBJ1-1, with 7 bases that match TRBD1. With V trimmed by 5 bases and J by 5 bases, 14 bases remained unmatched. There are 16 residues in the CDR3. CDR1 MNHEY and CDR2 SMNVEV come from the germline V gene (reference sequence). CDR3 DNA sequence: TGTGCCAGCAGTCCTAGGACAGGAGGGTCGAGAACTGAAGCTTTCTTT. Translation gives CASSPRTGGSRTEAFF.

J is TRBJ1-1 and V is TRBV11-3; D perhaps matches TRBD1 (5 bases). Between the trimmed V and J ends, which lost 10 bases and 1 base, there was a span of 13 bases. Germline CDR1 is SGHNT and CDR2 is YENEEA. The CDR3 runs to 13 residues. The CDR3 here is CANGLQENTEAFF. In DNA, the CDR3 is TGTGCCAACGGTTTACAGGAGAACACTGAAGCTTTCTTT.

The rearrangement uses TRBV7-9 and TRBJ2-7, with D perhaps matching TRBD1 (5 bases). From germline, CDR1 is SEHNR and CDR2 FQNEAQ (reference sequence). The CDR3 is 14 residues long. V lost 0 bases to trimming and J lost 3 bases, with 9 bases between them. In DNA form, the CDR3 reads TGTGCCAGCAGCTTAGCAACAGGCTTCTACGAGCAGTACTTC. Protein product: CASSLATGFYEQYF.

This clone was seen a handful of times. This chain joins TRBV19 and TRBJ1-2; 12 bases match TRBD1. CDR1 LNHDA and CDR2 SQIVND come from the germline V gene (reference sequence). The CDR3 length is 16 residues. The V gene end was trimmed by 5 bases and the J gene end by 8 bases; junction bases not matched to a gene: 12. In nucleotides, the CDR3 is TGTGCCAGTAGTCTGAGGGACAGGGGGCCCGGCGGCGGCTACACCTTC. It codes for CASSLRDRGPGGGYTF.

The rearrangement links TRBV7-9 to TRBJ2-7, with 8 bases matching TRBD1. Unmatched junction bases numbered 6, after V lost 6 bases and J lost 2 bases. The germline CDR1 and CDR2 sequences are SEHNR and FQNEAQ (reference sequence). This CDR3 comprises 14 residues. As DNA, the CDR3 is TGTGCCAGCAGGTCAGGGGACAGGACCTACGAGCAGTACTTC. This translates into CASRSGDRTYEQYF.

The CDR3: CASSYRRDRAYEQYF. For the CDR3, the DNA is TGTGCCAGCAGTTACCGCCGGGACAGAGCCTACGAGCAGTACTTC. The chain employs TRBV6-5 and TRBJ2-7; 7 nucleotides match TRBD1. Unmatched junction bases numbered 6, after V lost 2 bases and J lost 2 bases. This CDR3 is 15 amino acids long. Germline CDR1 and CDR2: MNHEY and SVGAGI.

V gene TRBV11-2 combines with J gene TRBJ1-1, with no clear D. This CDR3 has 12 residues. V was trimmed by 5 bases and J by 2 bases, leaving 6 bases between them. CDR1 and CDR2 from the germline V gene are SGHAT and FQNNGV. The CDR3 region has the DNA TGTGCCAGCAGCCCAAAAAACACTGAAGCTTTCTTT. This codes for CASSPKNTEAFF.

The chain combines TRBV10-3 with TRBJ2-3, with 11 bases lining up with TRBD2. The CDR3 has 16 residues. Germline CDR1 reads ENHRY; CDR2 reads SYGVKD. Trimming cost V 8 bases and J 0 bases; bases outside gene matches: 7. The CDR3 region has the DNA TGTGCCATCTCCCGATTAGCGGGGGGGAGCACAGATACGCAGTATTTT. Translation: CAISRLAGGSTDTQYF.

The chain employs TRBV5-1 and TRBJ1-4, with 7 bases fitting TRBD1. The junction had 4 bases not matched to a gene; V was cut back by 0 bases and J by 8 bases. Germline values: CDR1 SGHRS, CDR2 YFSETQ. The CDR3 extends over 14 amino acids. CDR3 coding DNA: TGCGCCAGCAGCTTGGCCCTACAGGGGGAAAAACTGTTTTTT. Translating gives CASSLALQGEKLFF. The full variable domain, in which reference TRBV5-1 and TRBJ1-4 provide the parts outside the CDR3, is KAGVTQTPRYLIKTRGQQVTLSCSPISGHRSVSWYQQTPGQGLQFLFEYFSETQRNKGNFPGRFSGRQFSNSRSEMNVSTLELGDSALYLCASSLALQGEKLFFGSGTQLSVL.

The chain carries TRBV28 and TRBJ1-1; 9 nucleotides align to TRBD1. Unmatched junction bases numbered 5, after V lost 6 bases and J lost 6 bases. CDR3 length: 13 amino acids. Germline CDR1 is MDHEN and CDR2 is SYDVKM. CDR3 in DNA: TGTGCCAGCAGAGGACAGGGGATCGCTGAAGCTTTCTTT. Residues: CASRGQGIAEAFF.

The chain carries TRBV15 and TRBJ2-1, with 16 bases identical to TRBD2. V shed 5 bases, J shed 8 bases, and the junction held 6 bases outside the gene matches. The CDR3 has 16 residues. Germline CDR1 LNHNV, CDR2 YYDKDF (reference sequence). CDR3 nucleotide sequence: TGTGCCACCAGCGTGGGACTAGCGGGGGGGTCCGATGAGCAGTTCTTC. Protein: CATSVGLAGGSDEQFF.

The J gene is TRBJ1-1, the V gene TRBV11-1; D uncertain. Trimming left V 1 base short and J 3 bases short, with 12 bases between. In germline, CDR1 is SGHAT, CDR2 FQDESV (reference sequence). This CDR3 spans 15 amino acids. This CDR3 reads CASSLGELRDTEAFF. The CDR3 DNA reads TGTGCCAGCAGCTTAGGAGAGTTGAGGGACACTGAAGCTTTCTTT.

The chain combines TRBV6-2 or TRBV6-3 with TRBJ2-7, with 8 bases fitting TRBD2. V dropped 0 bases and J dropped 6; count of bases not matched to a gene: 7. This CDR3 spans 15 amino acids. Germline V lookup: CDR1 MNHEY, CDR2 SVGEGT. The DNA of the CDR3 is TGTGCCAGCAGTTACTCCTGGGGGGCGGGAGGCGAGCAGTACTTC. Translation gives CASSYSWGAGGEQYF.

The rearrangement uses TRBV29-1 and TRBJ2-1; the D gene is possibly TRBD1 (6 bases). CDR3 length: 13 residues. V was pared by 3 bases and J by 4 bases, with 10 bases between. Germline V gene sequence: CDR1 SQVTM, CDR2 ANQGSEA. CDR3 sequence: CSVDGQPYNEQFF. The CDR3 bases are TGCAGCGTTGACGGACAGCCATACAATGAGCAGTTCTTC.

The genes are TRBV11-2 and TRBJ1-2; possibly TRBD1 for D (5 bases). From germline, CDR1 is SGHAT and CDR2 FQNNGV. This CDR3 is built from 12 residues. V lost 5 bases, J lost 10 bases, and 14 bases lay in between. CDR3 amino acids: CASSRLGGAYTF. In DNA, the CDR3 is TGTGCCAGCAGCCGCTTGGGAGGGGCCTACACCTTC.

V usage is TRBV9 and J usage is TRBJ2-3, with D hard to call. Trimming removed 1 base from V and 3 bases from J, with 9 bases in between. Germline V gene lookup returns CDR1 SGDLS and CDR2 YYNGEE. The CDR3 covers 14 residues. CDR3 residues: CASSVSVGTDTQYF. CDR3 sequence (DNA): TGTGCCAGCAGCGTATCCGTCGGGACAGATACGCAGTATTTT.

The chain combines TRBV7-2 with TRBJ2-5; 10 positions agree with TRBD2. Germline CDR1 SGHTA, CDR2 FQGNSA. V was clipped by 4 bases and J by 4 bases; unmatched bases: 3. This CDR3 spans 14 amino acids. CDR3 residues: CASSYRLAGETQYF. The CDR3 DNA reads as TGTGCCAGCAGCTACAGACTAGCGGGAGAGACCCAGTACTTC.

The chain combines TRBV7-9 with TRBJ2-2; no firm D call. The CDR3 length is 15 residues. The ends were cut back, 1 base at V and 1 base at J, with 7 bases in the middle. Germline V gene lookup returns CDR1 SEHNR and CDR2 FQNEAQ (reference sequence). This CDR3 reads CASSLGRQNTGELFF. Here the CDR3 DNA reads TGTGCCAGCAGCTTAGGACGACAGAACACCGGGGAGCTGTTTTTT.

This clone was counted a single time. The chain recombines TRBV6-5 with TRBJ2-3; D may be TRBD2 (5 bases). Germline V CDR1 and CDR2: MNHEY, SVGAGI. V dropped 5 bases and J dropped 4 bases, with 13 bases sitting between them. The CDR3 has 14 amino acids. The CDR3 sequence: CASSLGLPADTQYF. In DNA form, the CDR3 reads TGTGCCAGCAGTCTCGGACTCCCGGCAGATACGCAGTATTTT.

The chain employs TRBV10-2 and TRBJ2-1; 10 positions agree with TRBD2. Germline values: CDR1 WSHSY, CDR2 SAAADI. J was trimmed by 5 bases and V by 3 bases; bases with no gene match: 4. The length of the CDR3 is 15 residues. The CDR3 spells CASSDPSGGHNEQFF. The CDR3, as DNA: TGCGCCAGCAGTGACCCTAGCGGGGGACACAATGAGCAGTTCTTC.

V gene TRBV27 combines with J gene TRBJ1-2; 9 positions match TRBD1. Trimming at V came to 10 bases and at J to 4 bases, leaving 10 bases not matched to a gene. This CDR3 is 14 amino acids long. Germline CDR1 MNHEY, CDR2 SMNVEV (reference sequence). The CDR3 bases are TGTGCCACCAGACTCACAGGGGGCGGCTATGGCTACACCTTC. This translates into CATRLTGGGYGYTF.

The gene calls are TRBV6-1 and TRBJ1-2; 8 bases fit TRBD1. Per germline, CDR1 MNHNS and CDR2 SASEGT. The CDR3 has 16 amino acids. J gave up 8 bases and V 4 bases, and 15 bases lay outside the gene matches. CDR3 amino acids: CASSVRQGRSFRGYTF. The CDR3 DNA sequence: TGTGCCAGCAGTGTCAGACAGGGGCGCTCCTTTAGAGGCTACACCTTC.

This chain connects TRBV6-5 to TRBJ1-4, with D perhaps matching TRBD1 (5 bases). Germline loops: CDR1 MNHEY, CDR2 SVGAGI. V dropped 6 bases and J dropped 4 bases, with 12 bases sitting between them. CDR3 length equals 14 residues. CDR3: CASREGLYNEKLFF. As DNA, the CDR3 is TGTGCCAGCAGAGAGGGACTGTATAATGAAAAACTGTTTTTT.

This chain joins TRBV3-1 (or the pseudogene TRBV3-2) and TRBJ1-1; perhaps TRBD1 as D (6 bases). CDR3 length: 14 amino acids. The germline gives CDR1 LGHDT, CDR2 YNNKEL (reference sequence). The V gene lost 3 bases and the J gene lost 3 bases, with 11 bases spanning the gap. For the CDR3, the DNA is TGTGCCAGCAGCCAGTTACAGGGACACACTGAAGCTTTCTTT. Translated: CASSQLQGHTEAFF.